This TCR beta chain came from a study of CD8+CD57+ T cells in acquired aplastic anemia. Study at large: When averaged, DNA from sorted CD4+ and CD8+ cells came to approximately 3 ug. Study observations and caveats: Over 25 shared CD8+ CDR3s appeared highly expressed within patients' immunodominant clones.

Germline assignment: CDR1 DFQATT and CDR2 SNEGSKA (reference sequence). The CDR3 length is 14 residues. Losses at the gene ends were 0 bases for V and 4 bases for J; bases not matched to a gene: 2. Patients chosen for sequencing had shown CD8+CD57+ cell expansion by flow cytometry. Severe acquired aplastic anemia affected all patients. This clonotype was counted many times. Its specificity is unknown. Genomic DNA, the template, was used for profiling of the TCR beta VDJ and CDR3. TCRdb reprocessed the reads with MiXCR, giving one entry per CDR3 protein. The profile shows 95,000 to 150,000 distinct CDR3 sequences, under 60% of them singletons.

This sequence was found in a human donor with aplastic anemia. Sequenced input: sorted CD4+, CD8+, or CD8+CD57+ T cells (not recorded which) from PBMCs. The V gene is TRBV20-1, the J gene TRBJ2-7; 11 positions agree with TRBD2. The CDR3 here is CSARDWTSGYEQYF. CDR3 DNA: TGCAGTGCTAGAGATTGGACTAGCGGGTACGAGCAGTACTTC.